These 20 T cell receptor beta chains share one sample of origin, sequenced in a study of beta chain features in type 1 diabetes. Findings and caveats of the study: Researchers report that Type 1 diabetes patients had moderately but significantly shorter TCRB CDR3s across all four CD4+ subsets.

Their specific antigens are unknown. Reverse transcribing all isolated RNA meant expressed TCRB transcripts were sequenced. Clones were read by immunoSEQ multiplex PCR, and TCRdb kept only the in-frame ones, dropping some. Among 160,000 or so clones, approximately 8.8% were seen once, and the ten largest hold 0.65% to 0.9%. The sequencing sample was made of central memory CD4+ T cells from blood. The receptors come from a woman in her 30s with type 1 diabetes.

The table lists this clone with a few counts. The chain has TRBV11-2 and TRBJ1-1; the D is unclear. Germline V CDR1 and CDR2: SGHAT, FQNNGV. This CDR3 has 14 residues. Trimming removed 1 base at V and 4 bases at J, with 10 bases between. The CDR3 DNA follows: TGTGCCAGCAGCTTAGTCCGGGGAATCACTGAAGCTTTCTTT. Translated, it gives CASSLVRGITEAFF.

The CDR3 sequence is CASSSQQVAQHF. CDR3 sequence (DNA): TGTGCCAGCAGTTCACAACAGGTGGCCCAGCATTTT. The V gene is TRBV28, the J gene TRBJ1-5, with D maybe TRBD1 (5 bases). Germline-derived CDR1 and CDR2 are MDHEN and SYDVKM. The CDR3 runs to 12 residues. Trimming removed 4 bases from V and 11 bases from J, with 12 bases in between.

This clone was seen more than once but under ten times. The V gene is TRBV30, the J gene TRBJ2-7; 10 bases match TRBD2. The end of the DNA aligns better with TRBJ2-1, so the J call may be wrong. Looked up from germline, CDR1 is GTSNPN and CDR2 is SVGIG (reference sequence). This CDR3 comprises 17 residues. CDR3 amino acids: CASTTSGPSIEGNEQFF. The CDR3 bases are TGTGCCTCTACGACTAGCGGGCCCTCGATTGAAGGTAATGAGCAGTTCTTC.

This clone has ten or more counts. The chain employs TRBV7-9 and TRBJ2-1; TRBD2 matches at 10 bases. This CDR3 spans 16 amino acids. Germline CDR1 is SEHNR and CDR2 is FQNEAQ (reference sequence). V shed 2 bases and J 6 bases; nucleotides not matched to a gene: 7. Written as DNA, the CDR3 is TGTGCCAGCAGCTTATCGCTAGCGGGAGCCCTCAATGAGCAGTTCTTC. It encodes CASSLSLAGALNEQFF.

The V and J genes are TRBV10-3 and TRBJ2-7; the D gene is possibly TRBD2 (6 bases). The CDR3 totals 14 residues. The germline gives CDR1 ENHRY, CDR2 SYGVKD. V lost 0 bases, J lost 2 bases, and 8 bases lay in between. The CDR3 reads CAISESRGTYEQYF. CDR3 bases: TGTGCCATCAGTGAGTCCCGCGGGACCTACGAGCAGTACTTC.

This clone has a handful of counts. The CDR3 region is CASSRLGVNQPQHF. The CDR3 DNA reads as TGTGCCAGCAGCCGACTAGGGGTCAATCAGCCCCAGCATTTT. The rearrangement links TRBV27 to TRBJ1-5; D may be TRBD1 (5 bases). This CDR3 has 14 amino acids. V lost 6 bases and J 3 bases, leaving 12 bases between the germline ends. In germline, CDR1 is MNHEY, CDR2 SMNVEV (reference sequence).

The chain uses TRBV9 and TRBJ2-3; 9 bases agree with TRBD1. With 5 bases clipped from V and 1 base from J, the junction kept 5 bases outside the gene matches. Germline values: CDR1 SGDLS, CDR2 YYNGEE. The length of the CDR3 is 15 residues. CDR3 region: CASSGGQGRTDTQYF. The CDR3 DNA is TGTGCCAGCAGTGGGGGACAGGGTCGCACAGATACGCAGTATTTT.

The CDR3 protein is CASSWTGINTEAFF. CDR3 DNA sequence: TGCGCCAGCAGCTGGACAGGGATTAACACTGAAGCTTTCTTT. The chain is built from TRBV5-1 and TRBJ1-1, with 8 bases fitting TRBD1. V lost 3 bases and J lost 2; bases outside the gene matches: 3. The CDR3 is made up of 14 amino acids. Germline V gives CDR1 SGHRS, CDR2 YFSETQ.

This clone has just a few counts. The rearrangement links TRBV2 to TRBJ2-1; no reliable D call. V lost 5 bases to trimming and J lost 6 bases, with 5 bases between them. Germline V gives CDR1 SNHLY, CDR2 FYNNEI. The CDR3 sequence is 11 residues long. The CDR3 nucleotides read TGTGCCAGCAGTTACTTCAATGAGCAGTTCTTC. Translating it yields CASSYFNEQFF.

This clone showed up just a few times. The CDR3 is CASSTLDRGFGYTF. Written as DNA, the CDR3 is TGTGCCAGCAGCACCCTGGACAGGGGGTTTGGCTACACCTTC. This rearrangement joins TRBV13 to TRBJ1-2, with TRBD1 matching over 10 bases. The CDR3 covers 14 residues. Unmatched junction bases numbered 7, after V lost 5 bases and J lost 7 bases. CDR1 is PRHDT and CDR2 is FYEKMQ in the germline V gene (reference sequence).

The V gene is TRBV11-2, the J gene TRBJ2-7; D is ambiguous. CDR1 is SGHAT and CDR2 is FQNNGV in the germline V gene. V lost 3 bases and J lost 0, with 9 bases in between. The CDR3 has 14 residues. The CDR3 region has the DNA TGTGCCAGCAGCTTTAGCTTTATCTCCTACGAGCAGTACTTC. This translates into CASSFSFISYEQYF.

CDR3 bases: TGTGCCAGCAGCTTAGAACGACAAGCAGCCCAGCATTTT. It specifies CASSLERQAAQHF. The rearrangement joins TRBV11-2 to TRBJ1-5; no reliable D call. The length of the CDR3 is 13 residues. Germline V CDR1 and CDR2: SGHAT, FQNNGV. V shed 0 bases and J shed 11 bases, with 11 bases lying between them. Using reference TRBV11-2 and TRBJ1-5 for the parts outside the CDR3, the full variable domain is EAGVAQSPRYKIIEKRQSVAFWCNPISGHATLYWYQQILGQGPKLLIQFQNNGVVDDSQLPKDRFSAERLKGVDSTLKIQPAKLEDSAVYLCASSLERQAAQHFGDGTRLSIL.

This chain connects TRBV6-6 to TRBJ2-7, with D maybe TRBD2 (6 bases). Germline V CDR1 and CDR2: MNHNY, SVGAGI (reference sequence). Trimming took off 2 bases at V and 6 bases at J, with 20 bases between the two ends. This CDR3 has 16 amino acids. The CDR3 region has the DNA TGTGCCAGCAGTTACAGGTTCGGAGGGCAGTCGGGCGAGCAGTACTTC. It is translated as CASSYRFGGQSGEQYF.

This clone was found a few times. The chain links TRBV10-3 to TRBJ2-3; 7 bases map to TRBD1. The germline CDR1 and CDR2 sequences are ENHRY and SYGVKD. After removal of 11 bases from V and 1 base from J, the junction contained 9 bases not matched to a gene. This CDR3 spans 14 amino acids. The DNA for the CDR3 is TGTGCCGCCGGACAGGCGATACGCACAGATACGCAGTATTTT. It is translated as CAAGQAIRTDTQYF.

This clone turned up a few times. The chain couples TRBV27 to TRBJ2-1, with 9 positions matching TRBD2. CDR3 size: 15 residues. V was pared by 2 bases and J by 7 bases, with 6 bases of the junction left unmatched. Germline V gene data show CDR1 as MNHEY and CDR2 as SMNVEV (reference sequence). CDR3 in DNA: TGTGCCAGCAGTTTACTTAGCGGGAGAAGAAATGAGCAGTTCTTC. This translates into CASSLLSGRRNEQFF.

The genes are TRBV28 and TRBJ1-4; the match to TRBD1 covers 10 bases. The ends lost 5 bases at V and 0 bases at J; junction bases unmatched: 12. The CDR3 is made up of 19 amino acids. Germline V lookup: CDR1 MDHEN, CDR2 SYDVKM. The DNA of the CDR3 is TGTGCCAGCAGTGCCCGGAGACAGGGGGCGAGGACAACTAATGAAAAACTGTTTTTT. Translation gives CASSARRQGARTTNEKLFF.

V is TRBV9 and J is TRBJ2-1, with 7 positions matching TRBD2. The V gene's germline CDR1 is SGDLS and CDR2 YYNGEE. This CDR3 region has 17 residues. V shed 0 bases, J shed 7 bases, and the junction held 13 bases outside the gene matches. The CDR3 DNA is TGTGCCAGCAGCGTAGATTTCGGCGGGAGAGTCGGAAATGAGCAGTTCTTC. Residues: CASSVDFGGRVGNEQFF.

This clone was seen a few times. Here the CDR3 DNA reads TGTGCCAGCAGCTTAGTACTAGCTAGCACAGATACGCAGTATTTT. Protein product: CASSLVLASTDTQYF. The genes are TRBV7-9 and TRBJ2-3; maybe TRBD2 (6 bases). The CDR3 is made up of 15 amino acids. Germline V lookup: CDR1 SEHNR, CDR2 FQNEAQ (reference sequence). Trimming pared 1 base from V and 0 bases from J, leaving 8 bases between.

This sequence joins TRBV5-1 and TRBJ2-7; 8 positions match TRBD2. The CDR3 consists of 15 residues. The ends lost 4 bases at V and 3 bases at J; junction bases unmatched: 9. Germline V gene sequence: CDR1 SGHRS, CDR2 YFSETQ. The DNA of the CDR3 is TGCGCCAGCAGCCCCGGGACTAGTATCGACTACGAGCAGTACTTC. This translates into CASSPGTSIDYEQYF.

The chain links TRBV7-9 to TRBJ1-2, with 7 positions matching TRBD1. The CDR3 contains 14 residues. The J segment lost 0 bases and the V segment lost 4 bases, leaving 2 bases of the junction unmatched. CDR1 and CDR2 (germline): SEHNR, FQNEAQ (reference sequence). This CDR3 reads CASSSDRTNYGYTF. Here the CDR3 DNA reads TGTGCCAGCAGCTCGGACAGGACTAACTATGGCTACACCTTC.